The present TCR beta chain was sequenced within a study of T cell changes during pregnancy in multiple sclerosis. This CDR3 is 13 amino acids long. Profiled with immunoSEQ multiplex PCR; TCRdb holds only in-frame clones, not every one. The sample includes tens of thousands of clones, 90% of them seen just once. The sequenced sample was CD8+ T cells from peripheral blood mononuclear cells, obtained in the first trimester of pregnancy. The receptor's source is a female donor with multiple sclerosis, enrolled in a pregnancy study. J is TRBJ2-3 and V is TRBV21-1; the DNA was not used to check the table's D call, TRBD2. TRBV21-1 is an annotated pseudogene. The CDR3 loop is CASRPLVLDTQYF. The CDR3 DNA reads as TGTGCCAGCAGACCACTAGTTTTGGATACGCAGTATTTT.